The 24 T cell receptor beta chains listed next were all sequenced from one sample in a study of identical twins. TCRdb reprocessed the 5' RACE reads with MiXCR, giving one entry per CDR3 protein. This sample yields approximately 230,000 distinct CDR3 sequences, of which 6.5% are seen a single time; about 14% belongs to the top ten. These data also featured in a second study, about T cells expressing NK-cell markers.

The sample was CD8+ T cells sorted from blood. The receptors shown here come from a woman under 30 in good health.

This chain connects TRBV9 to TRBJ2-6, with D tentatively TRBD1 (6 bases). Trimming removed 1 base at V and 0 bases at J, with 17 bases between. Germline values: CDR1 SGDLS, CDR2 YYNGEE. The CDR3 length is 19 residues. The CDR3 here is CASSVSRGVRRSGANVLTF. CDR3 bases: TGTGCCAGCAGCGTATCCAGGGGAGTCCGCCGCTCTGGGGCCAACGTCCTGACTTTC.

The chain uses TRBV4-1 and TRBJ1-1, with D hard to call. Germline-derived CDR1 and CDR2 are MGHRA and YSYEKL. The V and J ends lost 4 bases and 1 base respectively, with 10 bases between them. The length of the CDR3 is 14 residues. Written as DNA, the CDR3 is TGCGCCAGCAGCCCCCGCGGAGCGAACACTGAAGCTTTCTTT. This sequence encodes CASSPRGANTEAFF.

This clonotype was counted only a few times. The chain links TRBV12-3 or TRBV12-4 to TRBJ2-3; D remains unclear. CDR3 size: 13 residues. V lost 5 bases and J 2 bases, leaving 8 bases between the germline ends. DNA of the CDR3: TGTGCCAGCAGTGGTGGGTACACAGATACGCAGTATTTT. This gives the protein CASSGGYTDTQYF.

This clonotype was detected only a few times. The chain carries TRBV27 and TRBJ2-7; 7 bases match TRBD1. There are 14 residues in the CDR3. Per germline, CDR1 MNHEY and CDR2 SMNVEV (reference sequence). With V trimmed by 6 bases and J by 5 bases, 10 bases remained unmatched. The DNA of the CDR3 is TGTGCCAGCAGAATGACAGGGTTAGTGGACGAGCAGTACTTC. Translating it yields CASRMTGLVDEQYF.

CDR3 nucleotide sequence: TGTGCCAGCAGATTTCAGGGGGCTATCTACGAGCAGTACTTC. Protein product: CASRFQGAIYEQYF. The chain has TRBV27 and TRBJ2-7; 8 nucleotides agree with TRBD1. CDR3 size: 14 residues. Trimming at V came to 6 bases and at J to 3 bases, leaving 7 bases not matched to a gene. The germline CDR1 and CDR2 sequences are MNHEY and SMNVEV (reference sequence).

This chain joins TRBV5-1 and TRBJ2-1; D gene unclear. Looked up from germline, CDR1 is SGHRS and CDR2 is YFSETQ. Trimming took 4 bases from V and 4 from J, leaving 15 bases between them. This CDR3 has 15 residues. The DNA for the CDR3 is TGCGCCAGCAGCCCGGTGCGGAAACCTTACAATGAGCAGTTCTTC. This gives the protein CASSPVRKPYNEQFF.

V and J are TRBV2 and TRBJ2-3; 11 bases are shared with TRBD2. The CDR3 is 20 residues long. The V and J ends lost 7 bases and 0 bases, in that order; junction bases with no gene match: 18. Germline-derived CDR1 and CDR2 are SNHLY and FYNNEI. As DNA, the CDR3 is TGTGCCAGCACCCCGAGGGCTGGGCTAGCGGGAGGTGGAAGCACAGATACGCAGTATTTT. Its translation is CASTPRAGLAGGGSTDTQYF. Together with reference TRBV2 and TRBJ2-3, the CDR3 gives the full variable domain: EPEVTQTPSHQVTQMGQEVILRCVPISNHLYFYWYRQILGQKVEFLVSFYNNEISEKSEIFDDQFSVERPDGSNFTLKIRSTKLEDSAMYFCASTPRAGLAGGGSTDTQYFGPGTRLTVL.

This clonotype occurred many times. CDR3 bases: TGTGCCAGCAGCGGGACAGAGATCACCGGGGAGCTGTTTTTT. Protein sequence: CASSGTEITGELFF. This chain joins TRBV6-1 and TRBJ2-2, with TRBD1 matching 7 bases. V lost 6 bases to trimming and J lost 4 bases; unmatched junction nucleotides: 5. The CDR3 is made up of 14 amino acids. The V gene's germline CDR1 is MNHNS and CDR2 SASEGT.

This clonotype was observed at least ten times. This chain uses TRBV7-8 with TRBJ2-1; 11 bases align to TRBD2. There are 15 residues in the CDR3. Germline V lookup: CDR1 SGHVS, CDR2 FQNEAQ. J gave up 9 bases and V 5 bases, and 9 bases lay outside the gene matches. CDR3 nucleotide sequence: TGTGCCAGCAGCCTAACTAGCGGGGGATCGGGTGAGCAGTTCTTC. It specifies CASSLTSGGSGEQFF.

The V and J genes are TRBV6-2 or TRBV6-3 and TRBJ2-1; tentative D call: TRBD2 (6 bases). V was trimmed by 6 bases and J by 0 bases, leaving 12 bases between them. CDR1 MNHEY and CDR2 SVGEGT come from the germline V gene. This CDR3 has 15 residues. In DNA form, the CDR3 reads TGTGCCAGCAGCCCTGGCGGGGTCTCCTACAATGAGCAGTTCTTC. Translation: CASSPGGVSYNEQFF.

This clonotype appeared a single time. V and J are TRBV30 and TRBJ2-7, with unresolved D. The V gene's germline CDR1 is GTSNPN and CDR2 SVGIG (reference sequence). The CDR3 totals 11 residues. V lost 2 bases to trimming and J lost 4 bases, with 6 bases between them. The CDR3 coding sequence is TGTGCCTGGAGTTCGGTGTACGAGCAGTACTTC. The encoded protein is CAWSSVYEQYF.

This chain links TRBV13 with TRBJ2-1, with 9 positions matching TRBD1. V lost 5 bases, J lost 0 bases, and 5 bases stayed unmatched. The CDR3 is 16 amino acids. Per the germline V gene, CDR1 is PRHDT and CDR2 is FYEKMQ (reference sequence). The CDR3 sequence: CASSADRGSSYNEQFF. The DNA for the CDR3 is TGTGCCAGCAGCGCGGACAGGGGAAGCTCCTACAATGAGCAGTTCTTC.

This clonotype was seen more than once but under ten times. The J gene is TRBJ2-3, the V gene TRBV6-5; the D gene could be TRBD1 or TRBD2 (6 bases each). V was pared by 0 bases and J by 4 bases, with 23 bases between. The CDR3 sequence is 19 residues long. CDR1 is MNHEY, CDR2 SVGAGI, per germline. CDR3 coding DNA: TGTGCCAGCAGTTACTCGAAGGGGGGCGCGGTTGGATGGGCAGATACGCAGTATTTT. Translating it yields CASSYSKGGAVGWADTQYF.

This clonotype was detected a few times. The chain links TRBV2 to TRBJ2-3, with D tentatively TRBD2 (5 bases). Germline CDR1 reads SNHLY; CDR2 reads FYNNEI. The CDR3 contains 15 residues. V was shortened by 0 bases and J by 6 bases, with 13 bases between the two germline ends. The CDR3 here is CASSEARVAPDTQYF. CDR3 nucleotide sequence: TGTGCCAGCAGTGAAGCGCGTGTAGCGCCGGATACGCAGTATTTT.

This clonotype was seen a handful of times. This CDR3 reads CSARVTATEAFF. CDR3 sequence (DNA): TGCAGTGCTAGGGTGACAGCCACTGAAGCTTTCTTT. This chain uses TRBV20-1 with TRBJ1-1, with a possible D match to TRBD1 (5 bases). Germline CDR1 reads DFQATT; CDR2 reads SNEGSKA (reference sequence). The CDR3 has 12 amino acids. V lost 3 bases, J lost 4 bases, and 9 bases lay in between.

This clonotype was seen at least ten times. A read error may produce the germline difference seen at one junction end. This chain joins TRBV7-2 and TRBJ1-5, with a tentative D call TRBD1 (5 bases). In germline, CDR1 is SGHTA, CDR2 FQGNSA. The length of the CDR3 is 15 residues. The CDR3 DNA reads as TGTGCCAGCAGCCATTGGGGGATACCCAATCGGCCCCAGCATTTT. As protein: CASSHWGIPNRPQHF.

This clonotype has a handful of counts. The chain carries TRBV12-3 or TRBV12-4 and TRBJ2-4, with 9 bases fitting TRBD2. The CDR3 has 14 amino acids. V lost 7 bases and J lost 5; bases outside the gene matches: 6. The CDR3 region has the DNA TGTGCCAGCAACCTAGCGGGATGGGAAAACATTCAGTACTTC. Amino acid sequence: CASNLAGWENIQYF.

At least ten counts were recorded for this clonotype. This rearrangement joins TRBV5-1 to TRBJ2-3, with D unresolved. Germline V gene sequence: CDR1 SGHRS, CDR2 YFSETQ. The V end lost 2 bases, the J end lost 2 bases, and 9 bases lay between the germline ends. The CDR3 is 14 residues long. CDR3 residues: CASSFDQITDTQYF. The CDR3 coding sequence is TGCGCCAGCAGCTTCGACCAGATCACAGATACGCAGTATTTT.

This clonotype has at least ten counts. J is TRBJ1-1 and V is TRBV5-1; 9 bases line up with TRBD1. There are 15 residues in the CDR3. Germline V gene lookup returns CDR1 SGHRS and CDR2 YFSETQ. The V gene end was trimmed by 4 bases and the J gene end by 5 bases; junction bases not matched to a gene: 9. CDR3 coding DNA: TGCGCCAGCAGCCCTGACAGGGGGTCATGGACTGAAGCTTTCTTT. This encodes CASSPDRGSWTEAFF. Complete variable domain (other parts from reference TRBV5-1 and TRBJ1-1): KAGVTQTPRYLIKTRGQQVTLSCSPISGHRSVSWYQQTPGQGLQFLFEYFSETQRNKGNFPGRFSGRQFSNSRSEMNVSTLELGDSALYLCASSPDRGSWTEAFFGQGTRLTVV.

The chain links TRBV4-1 to TRBJ2-3, with TRBD2 matching 13 bases. Germline lookup yields CDR1 MGHRA and CDR2 YSYEKL. CDR3 length equals 20 residues. After removal of 4 bases from V and 2 bases from J, the junction contained 15 bases not matched to a gene. The CDR3 spells CASSLRLTLTSGGNTDTQYF. In nucleotides, the CDR3 is TGCGCCAGCAGCCTGCGGCTAACCCTGACTAGCGGGGGGAACACAGATACGCAGTATTTT.

This clonotype has more than one count but fewer than ten. The V call is TRBV9, the J call TRBJ2-5; unclear D gene. Germline loops: CDR1 SGDLS, CDR2 YYNGEE. The germline V and J ends were trimmed by 3 bases and 5 bases, with 8 bases remaining between them. The CDR3 length is 12 residues. The CDR3 loop is CASSGPSETQYF. CDR3 in DNA: TGTGCCAGCAGCGGACCCTCGGAGACCCAGTACTTC.

V usage is TRBV27 and J usage is TRBJ2-1; D is unclear. CDR3 size: 14 residues. Germline-derived CDR1 and CDR2 are MNHEY and SMNVEV (reference sequence). The V end lost 3 bases, the J end lost 4 bases, and 10 bases lay between the germline ends. CDR3 residues: CASSFSSQYNEQFF. The CDR3 bases are TGTGCCAGCAGTTTTTCCAGCCAGTACAATGAGCAGTTCTTC.

The chain carries TRBV19 and TRBJ2-2, with unresolved D. Germline CDR1 is LNHDA and CDR2 is SQIVND (reference sequence). The CDR3 runs 14 residues. Trimming pared 4 bases from V and 1 base from J, leaving 7 bases between. The chain's CDR3 is CASSTDLNTGELFF. CDR3 nucleotide sequence: TGTGCCAGTAGTACCGACTTGAACACCGGGGAGCTGTTTTTT.

Many counts were recorded for this clonotype. This chain connects TRBV7-2 to TRBJ2-5; D unclear. Germline CDR1 is SGHTA and CDR2 is FQGNSA. The CDR3 spans 14 residues. Trimming left V 0 bases short and J 3 bases short, with 8 bases between. CDR3 DNA: TGTGCCAGCAGCTTAGCCCCTGTGGAAGAGACCCAGTACTTC. Residues: CASSLAPVEETQYF. Full variable domain (rest looked up from reference TRBV7-2 and TRBJ2-5): GAGVSQSPSNKVTEKGKDVELRCDPISGHTALYWYRQSLGQGLEFLIYFQGNSAPDKSGLPSDRFSAERTGGSVSTLTIQRTQQEDSAVYLCASSLAPVEETQYFGPGTRLLVL.